Listed here are 8 T cell receptor beta chains from one sample, sequenced in a study of OX40 agonist ivuxolimab in advanced cancers. The assay was immunoSEQ multiplex PCR, and TCRdb's table has in-frame clones only and misses some. There are approximately 89,000 clones in the sample; over 75% occur only once, and approximately 0.3% lies in the top ten. This material consisted of CD4+ or CD8+ T cells sorted from blood, taken in a trial of the OX40 agonist ivuxolimab. The receptors come from an adult with an advanced solid tumor such as melanoma, head and neck, liver or kidney cancer.

The chain carries TRBV5-6 and TRBJ2-6; no firm D call. Germline CDR1 reads SGHDT; CDR2 reads YYEEEE. V was trimmed by 0 bases and J by 0 bases, leaving 13 bases between them. The CDR3 runs to 18 residues. The CDR3, as DNA: TGTGCCAGCAGCTTGGCCGGCAGCAGCCCCTCTGGGGCCAACGTCCTGACTTTC. This translates into CASSLAGSSPSGANVLTF.

The rearrangement links TRBV2 to TRBJ2-1; 7 positions match TRBD1. The CDR3 loop spans 13 amino acids. Trimming at V came to 7 bases and at J to 8 bases, leaving 8 bases not matched to a gene. Germline V gene sequence: CDR1 SNHLY, CDR2 FYNNEI. CDR3 region: CASKGTVLDEQFF. As DNA, the CDR3 is TGTGCCAGCAAAGGGACAGTCCTCGATGAGCAGTTCTTC.

The J gene is TRBJ1-1, the V gene TRBV15; TRBD1 matches at 7 bases. CDR3 size: 14 residues. The germline gives CDR1 LNHNV, CDR2 YYDKDF (reference sequence). Losses at the gene ends were 1 base for V and 4 bases for J; bases not matched to a gene: 3. Here the CDR3 reads CATSRAGTVTEAFF. The CDR3 DNA sequence: TGTGCCACCAGCAGAGCTGGGACAGTCACTGAAGCTTTCTTT.

The chain links TRBV5-4 to TRBJ2-7; 11 positions match TRBD2. There are 16 residues in the CDR3. Germline V CDR1 and CDR2: SGHNT, YYREEE (reference sequence). J lost 0 bases, V lost 4 bases, and 6 bases had no gene match. CDR3 region: CASSGRLAGSSYEQYF. The CDR3 nucleotides read TGTGCCAGCAGCGGACGACTAGCGGGGAGCTCCTACGAGCAGTACTTC.

The chain recombines TRBV5-6 with TRBJ1-2; 7 bases agree with TRBD1. Trimming removed 4 bases from V and 5 bases from J; junction bases left unmatched: 8. The germline gives CDR1 SGHDT, CDR2 YYEEEE. The CDR3 loop spans 14 amino acids. This chain's CDR3 is CASSRDRGQYGYTF. The CDR3 DNA reads as TGTGCCAGCAGCCGCGATCGGGGACAGTATGGCTACACCTTC.

The chain is built from TRBV7-9 and TRBJ2-5; 11 bases are shared with TRBD2. The V gene end was trimmed by 5 bases and the J gene end by 7 bases; junction bases not matched to a gene: 18. In germline, CDR1 is SEHNR, CDR2 FQNEAQ (reference sequence). This CDR3 spans 18 amino acids. The CDR3 region is CASSPGIAGGPREGTQYF. The CDR3 bases are TGTGCCAGCAGCCCCGGAATAGCGGGGGGGCCGAGGGAGGGGACCCAGTACTTC.

This chain links TRBV4-1 with TRBJ1-1; perhaps TRBD1 as D (5 bases). Deletions cut 1 base from V and 7 bases from J, with 19 bases between. CDR1 and CDR2 (germline): MGHRA, YSYEKL. The CDR3 consists of 16 residues. CDR3 protein: CASSQVDMMVYDEAFF. CDR3 sequence (DNA): TGCGCCAGCAGCCAAGTGGACATGATGGTTTATGATGAAGCTTTCTTT.

The rearrangement uses TRBV11-3 and TRBJ2-1; weak D call: TRBD1 (5 bases). Germline V gene sequence: CDR1 SGHNT, CDR2 YENEEA. This CDR3 is 16 amino acids long. The V end was cut by 2 bases, the J end by 0 bases, with 11 bases between. CDR3 nucleotide sequence: TGTGCCAGCAGCTTATACCAGGGAAGCTCCTACAATGAGCAGTTCTTC. This translates into CASSLYQGSSYNEQFF.